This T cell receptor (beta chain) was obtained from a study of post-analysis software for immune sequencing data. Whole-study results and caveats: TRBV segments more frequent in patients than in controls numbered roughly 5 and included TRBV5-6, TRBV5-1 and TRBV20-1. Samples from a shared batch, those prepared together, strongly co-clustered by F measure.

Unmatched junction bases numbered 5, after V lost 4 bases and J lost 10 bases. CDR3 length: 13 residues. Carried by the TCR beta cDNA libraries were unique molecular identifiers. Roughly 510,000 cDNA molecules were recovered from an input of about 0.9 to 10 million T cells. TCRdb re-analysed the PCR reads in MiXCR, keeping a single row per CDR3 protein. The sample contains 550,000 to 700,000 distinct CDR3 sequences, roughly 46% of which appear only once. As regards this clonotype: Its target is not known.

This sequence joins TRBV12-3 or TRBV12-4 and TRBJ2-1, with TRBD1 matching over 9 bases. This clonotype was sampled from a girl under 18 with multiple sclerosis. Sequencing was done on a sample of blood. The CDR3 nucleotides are TGTGCCAGCAGTTCCGGGACAGGGAGCGAGCAGTTCTTC. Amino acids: CASSSGTGSEQFF.